A selection of T cell receptor beta chains follows, all from one sample in a study of cytomegalovirus exposure and HLA in healthy donors. Assay used: immunoSEQ multiplex PCR; TCRdb lists only in-frame clones, some missing. This sample has 150,000 or so clones; 60% to 80% occur once, and the top ten carry 4% to 5%. The sample was PBMCs. The receptors were gathered from a man younger than 30 in good health and CMV-seropositive. CDR3s include the opening cysteine and the closing phenylalanine or tryptophan. The D gene is left open where the match is weak. Size values are once, few and many counts, or a class for expanded clones, and some rows have none.

v_gene	abundance	j_gene	d_gene	CDR3aa	CDR3nt
TRBV19	-	TRBJ2-1	TRBD1	CASRHTGESYNEQFF	TGTGCCAGTAGACACACAGGGGAATCCTACAATGAGCAGTTCTTC
TRBV7-9	-	TRBJ2-3	-	CATMSEGDTQYF	TGTGCCACCATGTCGGAGGGGGATACGCAGTATTTT
TRBV6-5	-	TRBJ1-2	-	CASSYSWGGYGYTF	TGTGCCAGCAGTTACTCTTGGGGCGGCTATGGCTACACCTTC
TRBV6-4	-	TRBJ2-2	-	CASRGIAGATGELFF	TGTGCCAGCCGCGGCATTGCCGGAGCCACCGGGGAGCTGTTTTTT
TRBV10-3	-	TRBJ2-3	-	CAISEGEQGQYF	TGTGCCATCAGTGAGGGGGAACAGGGGCAGTATTTT
TRBV6-1	-	TRBJ1-2	-	CASSAEWGVDYGYTF	TGTGCCAGCAGCGCCGAATGGGGGGTAGACTATGGCTACACCTTC
TRBV19	-	TRBJ1-1	TRBD1	CASRRSWTGGSSEAFF	TGTGCCAGTAGAAGGTCCTGGACAGGGGGCAGCTCTGAAGCTTTCTTT
TRBV28	few	TRBJ1-5	-	CASSLPQQPQHF	TGTGCCAGCAGTTTGCCGCAGCAGCCCCAGCATTTT
TRBV27	-	TRBJ2-5	-	CASSPRDKQETQYF	TGTGCCAGCAGTCCTCGGGACAAACAAGAGACCCAGTACTTC
TRBV2	-	TRBJ1-2	TRBD1	CASSQTGDVYGYTF	TGTGCCAGCAGTCAGACAGGGGACGTCTATGGCTACACCTTC
TRBV19	-	TRBJ1-4	-	CASSIGNEKLFF	TGTGCCAGTAGTATCGGGAATGAAAAACTGTTTTTT
TRBV7-3	few	TRBJ1-2	-	CASSPYRVGYGYTF	TGTGCCAGCAGCCCATACAGGGTTGGCTATGGCTACACCTTC
TRBV5-1	-	TRBJ1-1	-	CASSLAGRGTEAFF	TGCGCCAGCAGCTTGGCGGGAAGAGGCACTGAAGCTTTCTTT
TRBV27	-	TRBJ2-1	-	CASSPGSTYNEQFF	TGTGCCAGCAGTCCCGGGAGCACCTACAATGAGCAGTTCTTC
TRBV5-1	-	TRBJ1-1	-	CASSGTSVGNTEAFF	TGCGCCAGCAGCGGTACTTCGGTCGGGAACACTGAAGCTTTCTTT
TRBV5-1	-	TRBJ1-4	TRBD1	CASSAAGQGRGEKLFF	TGCGCCAGCAGCGCCGCGGGACAGGGAAGGGGTGAAAAACTGTTTTTT